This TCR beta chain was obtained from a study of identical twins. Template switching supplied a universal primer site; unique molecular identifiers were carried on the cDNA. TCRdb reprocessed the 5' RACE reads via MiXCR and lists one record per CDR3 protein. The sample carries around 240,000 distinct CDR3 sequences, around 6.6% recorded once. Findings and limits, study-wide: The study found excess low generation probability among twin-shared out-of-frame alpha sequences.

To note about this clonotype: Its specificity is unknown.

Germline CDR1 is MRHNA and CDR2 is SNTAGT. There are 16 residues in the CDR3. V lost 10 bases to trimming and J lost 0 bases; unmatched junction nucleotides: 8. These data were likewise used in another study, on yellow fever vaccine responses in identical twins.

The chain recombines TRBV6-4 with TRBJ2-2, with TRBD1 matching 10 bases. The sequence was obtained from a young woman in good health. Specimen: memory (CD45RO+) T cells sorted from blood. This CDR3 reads CATSRDRGTNTGELFF. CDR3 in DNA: TGTGCCACTAGCCGGGACAGGGGCACGAACACCGGGGAGCTGTTTTTT.